Following are 13 T cell receptor beta chains from one sample sequenced in a study of T cells in Graves' hyperthyroidism and ophthalmopathy. From RNA transcripts, TCR beta CDR3 regions were amplified. First-round RT-PCR of the TCR CDR3 relied on the HTBI primer set. TCRdb re-derived calls from the multiplex PCR reads in MiXCR, one entry per CDR3 protein. The sample includes approximately 640,000 distinct CDR3 sequences, roughly 17% of them seen just once. Sequencing was carried out using blood. The source of these receptors is a man aged 45-65 years with Graves' hyperthyroidism.

This clonotype was counted at least ten times. This rearrangement joins TRBV28 to TRBJ1-4; D unclear. Deletions cut 4 bases from V and 0 bases from J, with 9 bases between. This CDR3 is built from 15 residues. The germline CDR1 and CDR2 sequences are MDHEN and SYDVKM. The CDR3 is CASSSSEATNEKLFF. The CDR3, as DNA: TGTGCCAGCAGTTCCTCGGAGGCAACTAATGAAAAACTGTTTTTT.

The sample holds a few counts of this clonotype. The chain couples TRBV7-8 to TRBJ2-3; no reliable D call. Germline V gene lookup returns CDR1 SGHVS and CDR2 FQNEAQ. Between the trimmed V and J ends, which lost 5 bases and 1 base, there was a span of 10 bases. The CDR3 contains 14 residues. The CDR3 DNA is TGTGCCAGCAGCCCAAGCGAAGGCACAGATACGCAGTATTTT. This translates into CASSPSEGTDTQYF.

This clonotype has at least ten counts. The CDR3 DNA reads as TGTGCCAGCAGTTATGGGGGTTTCTATGGCTACACCTTC. Its protein is CASSYGGFYGYTF. V and J are TRBV6-1 and TRBJ1-2; D might be TRBD1 (5 bases). The CDR3 extends over 13 amino acids. Trimming took 5 bases from V and 4 from J, leaving 11 bases between them. The germline V gene has CDR1 MNHNS and CDR2 SASEGT.

This clonotype was counted at least ten times. The chain carries TRBV28 and TRBJ2-5, with D perhaps assigned TRBD1 or TRBD2 (7 bases each). CDR1 MDHEN and CDR2 SYDVKM come from the germline V gene. The CDR3 contains 15 residues. Trimming pared 3 bases from V and 3 bases from J, leaving 14 bases between. The CDR3 sequence is CASSLGGTDKETQYF. In DNA, the CDR3 is TGTGCCAGCAGTTTGGGGGGGACAGACAAAGAGACCCAGTACTTC.

The V and J genes are TRBV12-3 or TRBV12-4 and TRBJ2-1; possibly TRBD2 for D (7 bases). V shed 8 bases and J shed 2 bases, with 13 bases lying between them. There are 14 residues in the CDR3. The CDR3 sequence: CASEGGATYNEQFF. In DNA form, the CDR3 reads TGTGCCAGCGAGGGGGGGGCGACCTACAATGAGCAGTTCTTC.

Ten or more counts support this clonotype. This chain joins TRBV11-1 and TRBJ2-1; 8 bases map to TRBD2. J gave up 5 bases and V 5 bases, and 17 bases lay outside the gene matches. Germline lookup yields CDR1 SGHAT and CDR2 FQDESV (reference sequence). The CDR3 has 18 amino acids. The CDR3 region is CASSDSTSESPFDNEQFF. The CDR3 coding sequence is TGTGCCAGCAGCGACTCGACTAGCGAGTCCCCTTTCGACAATGAGCAGTTCTTC.

This clonotype has a handful of counts. This chain connects TRBV5-4 to TRBJ2-7; 9 nucleotides agree with TRBD1. V was pared by 4 bases and J by 5 bases, with 10 bases of the junction left unmatched. The CDR3 extends over 15 amino acids. Germline assignment: CDR1 SGHNT and CDR2 YYREEE (reference sequence). This CDR3 reads CASSPAGTGWDEQYF. The CDR3 region has the DNA TGTGCCAGCAGCCCGGCCGGGACAGGGTGGGACGAGCAGTACTTC.

The chain carries TRBV27 and TRBJ2-7; D gene uncertain. Germline V gene lookup returns CDR1 MNHEY and CDR2 SMNVEV (reference sequence). V was shortened by 0 bases and J by 2 bases, with 14 bases between the two germline ends. The CDR3 has 16 residues. CDR3 sequence: CASSLSGAVVAYEQYF. The CDR3 region has the DNA TGTGCCAGCAGTTTATCCGGAGCCGTAGTGGCCTACGAGCAGTACTTC.

The rearrangement links TRBV6-1 to TRBJ1-6; possible D gene TRBD1, 6 bases. V lost 2 bases and J 7 bases, leaving 18 bases between the germline ends. Germline-derived CDR1 and CDR2 are MNHNS and SASEGT. There are 17 residues in the CDR3. CDR3 bases: TGTGCCAGCAGTGAACAAATGGTCGGGACAAGGAATTCACCCCTCCACTTT. Its protein product is CASSEQMVGTRNSPLHF.

The sample holds many counts of this clonotype. J is TRBJ2-1 and V is TRBV30; 7 positions match TRBD2. Looked up from germline, CDR1 is GTSNPN and CDR2 is SVGIG (reference sequence). The CDR3 is 11 amino acids. The V gene end was trimmed by 4 bases and the J gene end by 6 bases; junction bases not matched to a gene: 0. CDR3 loop: CAWTSGNEQFF. DNA of the CDR3: TGTGCCTGGACTAGCGGCAATGAGCAGTTCTTC.

The rearrangement uses TRBV2 and TRBJ1-2; 8 nucleotides line up with TRBD1. The J segment lost 5 bases and the V segment lost 6 bases, leaving 23 bases of the junction unmatched. Germline V CDR1 and CDR2: SNHLY, FYNNEI. The CDR3 has 19 residues. CDR3 residues: CASRQSRQGREAGLYGYTF. CDR3 coding DNA: TGTGCCAGCAGACAAAGCCGACAGGGGAGGGAGGCAGGCCTTTATGGCTACACCTTC.

At least ten counts were recorded for this clonotype. The J gene is TRBJ2-7, the V gene TRBV20-1; D call uncertain. This CDR3 is built from 15 residues. Per germline, CDR1 DFQATT and CDR2 SNEGSKA (reference sequence). Trimming left V 0 bases short and J 2 bases short, with 14 bases between. As DNA, the CDR3 is TGCAGTGCTAGAGATCGTGGCAAACCTACCTACGAGCAGTACTTC. This gives the protein CSARDRGKPTYEQYF.

This clonotype was seen a handful of times. The chain recombines TRBV24-1 with TRBJ2-1; 7 bases agree with TRBD2. The CDR3 covers 13 residues. Germline V lookup: CDR1 KGHDR, CDR2 SFDVKD. Losses at the gene ends were 5 bases for V and 6 bases for J; bases not matched to a gene: 3. The CDR3 sequence: CATSAGGVNEQFF. The CDR3 nucleotides read TGTGCCACCAGTGCGGGGGGAGTCAATGAGCAGTTCTTC.